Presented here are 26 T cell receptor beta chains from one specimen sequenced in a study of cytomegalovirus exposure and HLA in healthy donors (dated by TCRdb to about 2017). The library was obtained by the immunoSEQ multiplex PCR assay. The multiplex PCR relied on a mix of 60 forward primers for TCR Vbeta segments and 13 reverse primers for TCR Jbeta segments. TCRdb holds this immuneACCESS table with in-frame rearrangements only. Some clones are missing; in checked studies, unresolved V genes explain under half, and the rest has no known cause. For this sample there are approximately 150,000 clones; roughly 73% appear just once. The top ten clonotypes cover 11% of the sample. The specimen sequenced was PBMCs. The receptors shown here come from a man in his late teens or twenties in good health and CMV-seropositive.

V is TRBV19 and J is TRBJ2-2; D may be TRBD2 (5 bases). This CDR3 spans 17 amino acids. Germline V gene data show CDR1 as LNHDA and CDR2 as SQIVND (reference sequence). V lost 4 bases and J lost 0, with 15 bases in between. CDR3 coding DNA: TGTGCCAGTAGTAAGACGGGGAAAGGCGCGAACACCGGGGAGCTGTTTTTT. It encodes CASSKTGKGANTGELFF.

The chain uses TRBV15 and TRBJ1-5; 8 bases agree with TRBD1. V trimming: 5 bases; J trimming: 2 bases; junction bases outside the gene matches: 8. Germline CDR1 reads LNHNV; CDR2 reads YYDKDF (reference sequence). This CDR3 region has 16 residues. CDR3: CATSEDRGSGNQPQHF. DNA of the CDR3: TGTGCCACCAGCGAAGACAGGGGAAGCGGCAATCAGCCCCAGCATTTT.

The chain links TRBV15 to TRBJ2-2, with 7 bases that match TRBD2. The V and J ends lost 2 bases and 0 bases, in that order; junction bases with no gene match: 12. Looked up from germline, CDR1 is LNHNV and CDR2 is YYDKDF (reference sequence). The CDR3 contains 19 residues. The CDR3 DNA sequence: TGTGCCACCAGCAGAAACCGACTAGCAGTTAGATCGAACACCGGGGAGCTGTTTTTT. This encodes CATSRNRLAVRSNTGELFF.

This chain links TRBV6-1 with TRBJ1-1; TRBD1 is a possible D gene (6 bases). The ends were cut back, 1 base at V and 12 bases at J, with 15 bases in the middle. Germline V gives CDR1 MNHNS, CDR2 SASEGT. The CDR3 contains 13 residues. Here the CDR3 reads CASSEGGGERTFF. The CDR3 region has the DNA TGTGCCAGCAGTGAAGGTGGGGGCGAGAGAACTTTCTTT.

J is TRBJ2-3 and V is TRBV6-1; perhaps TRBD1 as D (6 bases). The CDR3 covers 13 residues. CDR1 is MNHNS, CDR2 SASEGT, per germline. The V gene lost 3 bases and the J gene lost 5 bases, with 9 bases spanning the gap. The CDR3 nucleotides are TGTGCCAGCAGTGACATCAGGGGAGATACGCAGTATTTT. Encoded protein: CASSDIRGDTQYF.

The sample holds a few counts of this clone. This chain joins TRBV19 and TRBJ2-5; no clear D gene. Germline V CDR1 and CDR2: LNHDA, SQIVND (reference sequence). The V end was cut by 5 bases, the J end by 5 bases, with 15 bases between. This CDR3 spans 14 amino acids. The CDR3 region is CASSPTWAPETQYF. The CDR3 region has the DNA TGTGCCAGTAGTCCTACCTGGGCCCCTGAGACCCAGTACTTC.

CDR3 loop: CASSWRTGSNEQFF. The CDR3 DNA reads TGTGCCAGCAGCTGGCGGACAGGGTCCAATGAGCAGTTCTTC. The chain employs TRBV5-6 and TRBJ2-1; 8 nucleotides agree with TRBD1. Germline V CDR1 and CDR2: SGHDT, YYEEEE. V trimming: 3 bases; J trimming: 6 bases; junction bases outside the gene matches: 5. This CDR3 comprises 14 residues.

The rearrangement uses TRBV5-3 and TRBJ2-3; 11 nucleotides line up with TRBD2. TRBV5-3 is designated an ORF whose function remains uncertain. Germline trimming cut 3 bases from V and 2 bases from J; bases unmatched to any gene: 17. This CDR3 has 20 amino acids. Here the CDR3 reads CARSSRLGLAGGNYTDTQYF. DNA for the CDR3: TGTGCCAGAAGCTCCCGATTGGGGCTAGCGGGAGGTAACTACACAGATACGCAGTATTTT.

The CDR3 coding sequence is TGTGCCAGCAGTTTACGACAGGGGAACTATGGCTACACCTTC. As protein: CASSLRQGNYGYTF. The chain has TRBV27 and TRBJ1-2, with 8 bases aligning to TRBD1. Per germline, CDR1 MNHEY and CDR2 SMNVEV (reference sequence). The CDR3 has 14 amino acids. J lost 2 bases, V lost 2 bases, and 1 base had no gene match.

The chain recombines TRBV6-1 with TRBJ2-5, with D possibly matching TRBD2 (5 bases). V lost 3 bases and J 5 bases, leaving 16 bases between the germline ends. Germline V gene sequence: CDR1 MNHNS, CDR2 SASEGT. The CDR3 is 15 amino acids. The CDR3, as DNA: TGTGCCAGCAGTGACCGTACTAGGTTAAGGGAGACCCAGTACTTC. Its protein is CASSDRTRLRETQYF.

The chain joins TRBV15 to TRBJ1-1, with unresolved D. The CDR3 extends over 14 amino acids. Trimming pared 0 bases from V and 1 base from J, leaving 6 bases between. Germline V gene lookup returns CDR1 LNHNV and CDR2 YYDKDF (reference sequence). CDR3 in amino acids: CATSRDFSNTEAFF. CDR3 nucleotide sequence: TGTGCCACCAGCAGAGATTTCTCGAACACTGAAGCTTTCTTT.

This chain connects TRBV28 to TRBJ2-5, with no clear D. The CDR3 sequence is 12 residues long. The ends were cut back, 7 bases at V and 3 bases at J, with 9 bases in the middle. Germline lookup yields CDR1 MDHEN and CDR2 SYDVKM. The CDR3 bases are TGTGCCAGCAACTCCCTAAAAGAGACCCAGTACTTC. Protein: CASNSLKETQYF.

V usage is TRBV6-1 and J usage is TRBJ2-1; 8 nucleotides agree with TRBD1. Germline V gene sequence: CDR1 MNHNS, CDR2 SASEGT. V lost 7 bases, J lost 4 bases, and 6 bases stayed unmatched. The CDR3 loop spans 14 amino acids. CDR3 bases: TGTGCCAGCACCCGGGACAGGCCTTACAATGAGCAGTTCTTC. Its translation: CASTRDRPYNEQFF.

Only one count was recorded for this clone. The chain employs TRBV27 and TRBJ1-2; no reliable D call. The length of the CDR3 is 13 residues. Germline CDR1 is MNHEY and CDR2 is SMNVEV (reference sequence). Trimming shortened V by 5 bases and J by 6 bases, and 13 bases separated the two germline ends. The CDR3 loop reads CASSPTGYDGYTF. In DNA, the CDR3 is TGTGCCAGCAGTCCCACGGGGTACGATGGCTACACCTTC.

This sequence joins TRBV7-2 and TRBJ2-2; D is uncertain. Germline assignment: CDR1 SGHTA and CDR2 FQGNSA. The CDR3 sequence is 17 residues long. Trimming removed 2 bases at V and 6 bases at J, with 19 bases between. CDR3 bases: TGTGCCAGCAGCTTAACTGGTAGCTCACATTCCGCCGGGGAGCTGTTTTTT. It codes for CASSLTGSSHSAGELFF.

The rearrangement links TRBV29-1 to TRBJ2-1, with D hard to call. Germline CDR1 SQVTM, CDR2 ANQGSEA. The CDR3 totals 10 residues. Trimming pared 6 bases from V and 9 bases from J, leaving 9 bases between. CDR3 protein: CSVLLSEQFF. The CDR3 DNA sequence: TGCAGCGTACTCCTATCTGAGCAGTTCTTC.

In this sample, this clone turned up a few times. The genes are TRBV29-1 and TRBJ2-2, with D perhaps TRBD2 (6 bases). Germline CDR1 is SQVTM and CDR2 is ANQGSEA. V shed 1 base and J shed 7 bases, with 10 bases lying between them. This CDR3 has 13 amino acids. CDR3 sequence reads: CSVEAGANGELFF. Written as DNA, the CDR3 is TGCAGCGTTGAAGCGGGAGCCAACGGGGAGCTGTTTTTT.

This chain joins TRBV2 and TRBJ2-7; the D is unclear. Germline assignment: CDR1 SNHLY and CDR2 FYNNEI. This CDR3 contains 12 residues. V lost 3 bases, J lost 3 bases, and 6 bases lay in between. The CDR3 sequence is CASSDRFYEQYF. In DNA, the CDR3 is TGTGCCAGCAGTGACCGTTTCTACGAGCAGTACTTC.

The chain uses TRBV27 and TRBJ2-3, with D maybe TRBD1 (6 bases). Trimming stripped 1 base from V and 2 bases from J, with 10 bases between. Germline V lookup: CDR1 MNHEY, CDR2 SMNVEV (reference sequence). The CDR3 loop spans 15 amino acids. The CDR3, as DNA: TGTGCCAGCAGTTTATGGCAGGGGACCACAGATACGCAGTATTTT. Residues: CASSLWQGTTDTQYF.

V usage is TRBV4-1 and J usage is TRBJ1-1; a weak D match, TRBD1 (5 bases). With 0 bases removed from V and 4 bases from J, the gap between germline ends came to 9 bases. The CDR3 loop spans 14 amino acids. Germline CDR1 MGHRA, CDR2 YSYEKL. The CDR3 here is CASSQESGGTEAFF. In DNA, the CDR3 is TGCGCCAGCAGCCAAGAATCGGGGGGCACTGAAGCTTTCTTT.

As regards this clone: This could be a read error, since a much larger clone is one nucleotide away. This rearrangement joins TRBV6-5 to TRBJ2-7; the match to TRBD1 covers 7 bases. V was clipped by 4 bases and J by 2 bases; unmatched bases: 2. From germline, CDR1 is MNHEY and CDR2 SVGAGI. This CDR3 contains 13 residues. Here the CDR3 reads CASSSGQPYEQYF. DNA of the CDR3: TGTGCCAGCAGTTCGGGACAGCCCTACGAGCAGTACTTC.

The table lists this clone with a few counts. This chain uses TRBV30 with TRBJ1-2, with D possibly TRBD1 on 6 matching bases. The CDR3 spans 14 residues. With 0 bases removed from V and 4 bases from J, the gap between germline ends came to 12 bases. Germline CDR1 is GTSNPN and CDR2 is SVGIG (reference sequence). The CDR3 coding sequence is TGTGCCTGGAGTGTAACAGGGTACGGCTATGGCTACACCTTC. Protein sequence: CAWSVTGYGYGYTF.

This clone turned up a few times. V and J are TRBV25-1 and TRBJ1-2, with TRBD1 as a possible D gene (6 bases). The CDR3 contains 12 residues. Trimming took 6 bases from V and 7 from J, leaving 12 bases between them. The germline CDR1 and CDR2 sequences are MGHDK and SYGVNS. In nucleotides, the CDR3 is TGTGCCAGCAGCGCAACAGGGTCTGGCTACACCTTC. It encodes CASSATGSGYTF.

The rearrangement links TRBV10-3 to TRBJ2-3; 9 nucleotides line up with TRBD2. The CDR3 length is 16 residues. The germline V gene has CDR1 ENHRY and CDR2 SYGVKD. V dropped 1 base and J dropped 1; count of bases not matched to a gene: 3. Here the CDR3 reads CAISELAGAGTDTQYF. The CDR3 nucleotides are TGTGCCATCAGTGAGTTAGCGGGAGCCGGCACAGATACGCAGTATTTT.

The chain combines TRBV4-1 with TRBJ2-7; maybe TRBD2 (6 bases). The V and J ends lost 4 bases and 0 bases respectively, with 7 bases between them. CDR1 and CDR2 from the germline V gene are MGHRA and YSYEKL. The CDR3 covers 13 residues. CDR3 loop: CASSRDSSYEQYF. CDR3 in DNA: TGCGCCAGCAGCCGGGACTCCTCCTACGAGCAGTACTTC.

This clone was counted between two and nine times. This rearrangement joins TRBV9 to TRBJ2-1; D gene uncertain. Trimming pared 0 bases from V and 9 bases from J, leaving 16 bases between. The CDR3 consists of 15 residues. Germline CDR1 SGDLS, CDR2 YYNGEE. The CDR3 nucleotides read TGTGCCAGCAGCGTAGAGAGGCTTGCGGCTGGTGAGCAGTTCTTC. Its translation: CASSVERLAAGEQFF.